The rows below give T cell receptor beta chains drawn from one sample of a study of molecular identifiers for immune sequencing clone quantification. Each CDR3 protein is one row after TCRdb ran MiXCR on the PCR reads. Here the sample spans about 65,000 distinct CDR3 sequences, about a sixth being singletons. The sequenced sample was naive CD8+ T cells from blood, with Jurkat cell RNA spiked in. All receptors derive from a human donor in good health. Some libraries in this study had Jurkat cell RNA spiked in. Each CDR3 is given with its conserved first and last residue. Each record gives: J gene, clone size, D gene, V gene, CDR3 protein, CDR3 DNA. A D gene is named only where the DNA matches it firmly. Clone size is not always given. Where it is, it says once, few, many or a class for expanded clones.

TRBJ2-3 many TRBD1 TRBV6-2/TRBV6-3 CASSYSDRDTDTQYF TGTGCCAGCAGTTACTCGGACAGGGACACAGATACGCAGTATTTT
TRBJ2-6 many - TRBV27 CASSLSPGFLTGANVLTF TGTGCCAGCAGTTTATCCCCCGGTTTCCTGACTGGGGCCAACGTCCTGACTTTC
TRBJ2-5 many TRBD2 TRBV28 CASSLEAGGQETQYF TGTGCCAGCAGTTTAGAAGCGGGAGGGCAAGAGACCCAGTACTTC
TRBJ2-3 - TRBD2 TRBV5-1 CASSFLAGGPTDTQYF TGCGCCAGCAGCTTTCTCGCGGGAGGGCCGACAGATACGCAGTATTTT
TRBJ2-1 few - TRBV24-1 CATSGAFGEQFF TGTGCCACCAGTGGCGCTTTCGGTGAGCAGTTCTTC
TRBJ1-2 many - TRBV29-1 CGVVGRESGYGYTF TGCGGCGTTGTTGGTAGGGAGTCGGGCTATGGCTACACCTTC
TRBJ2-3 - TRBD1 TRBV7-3 CASSIGGSGTDTQYF TGTGCCAGCAGCATAGGGGGCTCAGGCACAGATACGCAGTATTTT
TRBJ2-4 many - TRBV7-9 CASSSTENIQYF TGTGCCAGCAGCTCAACCGAAAACATTCAGTACTTC
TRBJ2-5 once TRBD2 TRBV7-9 CASSFLAGNQVTQYF TGTGCCAGCAGCTTTTTAGCGGGCAACCAAGTGACCCAGTACTTC
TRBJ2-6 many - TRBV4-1 CASSQDIGANVLTF TGCGCCAGCAGCCAAGATATCGGGGCCAACGTCCTGACTTTC
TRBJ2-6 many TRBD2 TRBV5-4 CASSSKILAGGRGANVLTF TGTGCCAGCAGCTCGAAGATACTAGCGGGAGGTCGTGGGGCCAACGTCCTGACTTTC
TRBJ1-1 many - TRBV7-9 CASSLGDGEAFF TGTGCCAGCAGCTTGGGGGACGGTGAAGCTTTCTTT
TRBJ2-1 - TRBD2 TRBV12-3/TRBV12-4 CASSWGGAGTSTNEQFF TGTGCCAGCAGTTGGGGGGGGGCCGGGACTAGCACGAATGAGCAGTTCTTC
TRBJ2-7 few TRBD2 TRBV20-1 CSARVLAGGHEQYF TGCAGTGCTAGAGTTCTAGCGGGAGGCCACGAGCAGTACTTC
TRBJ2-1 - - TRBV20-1 CSARDVLFGSYNEQFF TGCAGTGCTAGAGATGTCCTTTTCGGGAGTTACAATGAGCAGTTCTTC
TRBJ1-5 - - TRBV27 CASSISGTSGQPQHF TGTGCCAGCAGCATTTCCGGGACATCGGGACAGCCCCAGCATTTT
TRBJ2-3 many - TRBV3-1 CAALGPDTQYF TGTGCCGCCCTAGGACCAGATACGCAGTATTTT
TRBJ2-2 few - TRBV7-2 CASSLGVSGELFF TGTGCCAGCAGCTTAGGCGTTTCCGGGGAGCTGTTTTTT
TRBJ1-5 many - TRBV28 CASSFKAGNQPQHF TGTGCCAGCAGTTTTAAGGCAGGGAATCAGCCCCAGCATTTT
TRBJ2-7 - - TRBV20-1 CSARDPGAYEQYF TGCAGTGCTAGAGATCCAGGGGCCTACGAGCAGTACTTC
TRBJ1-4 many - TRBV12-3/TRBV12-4 CASSLWLATNEKLFF TGTGCCAGCAGTTTATGGCTTGCAACTAATGAAAAACTGTTTTTT
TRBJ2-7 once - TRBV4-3 CASSQDSHIQEQYF TGCGCCAGCAGCCAAGATTCCCATATACAAGAGCAGTACTTC
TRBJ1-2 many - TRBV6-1 CASSEVVGTNYGYTF TGTGCCAGCAGTGAAGTGGTTGGTACCAACTATGGCTACACCTTC
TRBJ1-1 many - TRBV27 CASSLLFSVNTEAFF TGTGCCAGCAGTTTACTTTTCTCGGTGAACACTGAAGCTTTCTTT
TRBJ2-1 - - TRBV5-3 CASSFTRDFAYNEQFF TGTGCCAGCAGCTTTACACGGGACTTTGCCTACAATGAGCAGTTCTTC
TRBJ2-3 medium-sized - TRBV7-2 CASSPQTVTSTDTQYF TGTGCCAGCAGCCCCCAGACAGTTACTAGCACAGATACGCAGTATTTT
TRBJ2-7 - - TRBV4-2 CAGSQESSYEQYF TGTGCCGGCAGCCAAGAGAGCTCCTACGAGCAGTACTTC
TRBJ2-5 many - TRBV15 CATSRGPAGETQYF TGTGCCACCAGCAGAGGTCCAGCGGGAGAGACCCAGTACTTC
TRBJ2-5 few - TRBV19 CASSIVGGEQETQYF TGTGCCAGTAGTATAGTTGGCGGAGAACAAGAGACCCAGTACTTC
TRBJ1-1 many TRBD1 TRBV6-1 CASSDLGQGPLNTEAFF TGTGCCAGCAGTGACCTAGGACAGGGACCACTGAACACTGAAGCTTTCTTT
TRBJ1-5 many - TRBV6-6 CASSPTPLWPQHF TGTGCCAGCAGTCCTACTCCCCTCTGGCCCCAGCATTTT